This T cell receptor (beta chain) emerged from a study of blood T cells in healthy people across ages (dated by TCRdb to between 2014 and 2017). In the study overall: Template switching captured roughly one uniquely barcoded TCR beta cDNA molecule per two T cells in model experiments. The study analyzed two additional independent replicas of 1 million unique cDNA reads from the same blood draw for two donors, one aged 18 to 29 and one aged 80 or older. Donors of different ages were randomly distributed across sequencing lanes to avoid experimental bias. The study measured age-related changes in TCR beta repertoire diversity using deep sequencing normalized with unique cDNA molecular identifiers. Four age groups were formed from the donors: young (average approximately 17 years), middle-aged (just under 40), aged (about 68) and long-lived (more than 75). What the authors observed across the whole study: As age increased, observed TCR beta diversity per million T cells dropped in a roughly linear way, and a significant reduction was already evident by age 40. The long-lived group showed more naive CD4+ T cells, fewer expanded clones and increased TCR diversity than the aged group, suggesting age selection. Because the CMV infection status of the donors was unknown, age-related changes in expanded clonotypes may potentially have been confounded. Bulk unsorted PBMC profiling prevented conclusive comparison of naive and antigen-experienced compartments. Total diversity estimates from one million sequenced T cells were considered lower bounds and underestimates. There was a strong correlation between observed TCR beta diversity and the percentage of naive T cells measured by flow cytometry.

CDR3 length: 20 amino acids, cysteine to phenylalanine. The kept DNA is CDR3 alone, 60 bases in frame from the first base. CDR1 and CDR2 are drawn from the germline V gene: SGHVS, FQNEAQ. V loses 2 bases of germline sequence and J loses 0 bases, and the interval between the two ends is 23 bases. A note on this clonotype: Its specific antigen is unknown. The input lacks base qualities; no much larger clone sits a single base away.

Library creation used 5' RACE. For sequencing, an Illumina HiSeq 2500 was employed. A second roughly 6 to 11 cycle PCR used a sample-barcoded 5' primer and a J-beta primer mix. Each TCR beta cDNA molecule received a unique molecular identifier from a template-switch 5' adaptor carrying 12 random nucleotides. At least 3 million CDR3-containing paired-end reads were obtained from each sample. First-strand cDNA synthesis was performed from all RNA using the Mint cDNA synthesis kit, with priming by a TRBC-specific oligonucleotide. Following uracil-DNA glycosylase treatment, a first 18-cycle PCR with universal primers M1SS and BC2_uni_R was performed on all cDNA. The study's processing was this. Normalization of each sample was performed by random selection of 1 million high-quality reads, each carrying a distinct molecular identifier. Reads with shared molecular identifiers were discarded instead of being binned into consensus sequences. MiTCR, with a Q25 quality threshold and the strictest error-elimination algorithm, was used for CDR3 identification, clonotype clustering and error correction. Lower-bound total TCR beta diversity was estimated with a nonparametric unseen species model using Euler transformation. TCRdb applied fastp at Q25 and MiXCR to the public reads, then kept only in-frame beta chains. Rows merge per CDR3 protein into single entries with the most common DNA and genes. The V and J calls were not made by the authors but by TCRdb's processing. The sample data list hundreds of thousands of distinct CDR3 sequences, and about 42% of these were observed just once. Roughly 19% of the sample rests with the top ten.

The donors were under 40 Caucasian individuals from Russia, aged roughly 6 to 100 years, who were systemically healthy. Around 9.7 milliliters of peripheral blood were collected from each donor into EDTA-treated Vacutainer tubes. PBMCs were isolated by Ficoll-Paque density-gradient centrifugation, with at least 6 million obtained per sample. Total RNA was extracted from PBMCs with Trizol reagent, with at least 6 micrograms obtained per sample. For every donor, an aliquot of PBMCs went through flow cytometry to measure the percentages of naive CD45RAhigh/CD27high T cells. The receptor was derived from a man aged 55 to 70 in good health. The V and J genes are TRBV7-8 and TRBJ1-5; TRBD1 is a possible D gene, resting on 5 matching bases. Sequencing was performed on blood. The nucleotides are TGTGCCAGCAGCTTAAGACGCGGGGGGTACGATACCTATAGCAATCAGCCCCAGCATTTT. Protein translation: CASSLRRGGYDTYSNQPQHF.